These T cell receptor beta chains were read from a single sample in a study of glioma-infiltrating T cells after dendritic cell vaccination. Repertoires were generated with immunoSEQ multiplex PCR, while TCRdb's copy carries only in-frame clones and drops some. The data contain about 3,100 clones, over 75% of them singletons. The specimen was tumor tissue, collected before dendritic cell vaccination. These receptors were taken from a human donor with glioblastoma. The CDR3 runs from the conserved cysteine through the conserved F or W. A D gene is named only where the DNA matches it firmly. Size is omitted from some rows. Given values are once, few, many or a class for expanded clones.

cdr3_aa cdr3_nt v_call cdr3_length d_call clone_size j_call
CASSYGGTSGGGTGELFF TGTGCCAGTAGTTATGGGGGGACTAGCGGGGGAGGTACCGGGGAGCTGTTTTTT TRBV19 18 TRBD2 - TRBJ2-2
CAWSGASVGQPQHF TGTGCCTGGAGTGGGGCCTCGGTGGGTCAGCCCCAGCATTTT TRBV30 14 - once TRBJ1-5
CASSQDPTATYGYTF TGCGCCAGCAGCCAAGACCCGACAGCTACCTATGGCTACACCTTC TRBV4-1 15 - few TRBJ1-2
CASSLESGSYNEQFF TGTGCCAGCAGCTTGGAGAGCGGATCCTACAATGAGCAGTTCTTC TRBV5-8 15 - - TRBJ2-1
CSVEDYKTGKRYGYTF TGCAGCGTTGAAGACTATAAAACAGGGAAAAGATATGGCTACACCTTC TRBV29-1 16 - - TRBJ1-2
CASRSQSNTGELFF TGTGCCAGCAGATCACAGTCGAACACCGGGGAGCTGTTTTTT TRBV9 14 - - TRBJ2-2
CASSQRRTGAVGYTF TGCGCCAGCAGCCAAAGAAGGACAGGGGCTGTCGGCTACACCTTC TRBV4-1 15 TRBD1 - TRBJ1-2
CASSQDSLRQGLTDTQYF TGCGCCAGCAGCCAAGATAGTCTCAGACAGGGACTCACAGATACGCAGTATTTT TRBV4-1 18 - - TRBJ2-3
CASSHGQGNQPQHF TGTGCCAGCAGCCATGGACAGGGCAATCAGCCCCAGCATTTT TRBV6-1 14 TRBD1 - TRBJ1-5
CASSQRQDSNTEAFF TGTGCCAGCTCACAACGACAGGACAGTAACACTGAAGCTTTCTTT TRBV18 15 - - TRBJ1-1
CASSQQTSYEQFF TGCGCCAGCAGCCAACAAACTAGCTATGAGCAGTTCTTC TRBV4-1 13 - - TRBJ2-1
CASKQGDNSNQPQHF TGTGCCTCCAAGCAGGGGGACAATAGCAATCAGCCCCAGCATTTT TRBV30 15 TRBD1 - TRBJ1-5
CASSWPGQGSSETQYF TGTGCCAGCAGTTGGCCTGGACAGGGGTCTTCGGAGACCCAGTACTTC TRBV28 16 TRBD1 - TRBJ2-5
CASSLGGLTGEQYF TGTGCCAGCAGCTTAGGAGGCCTGACGGGCGAGCAGTACTTC TRBV7-9 14 - - TRBJ2-7
CASSLSGDPSTDTQYF TGTGCCAGCAGCTTATCTGGAGATCCCAGCACAGATACGCAGTATTTT TRBV11-3 16 - few TRBJ2-3
CASSSLASTDTQYF TGTGCCAGCAGCTCCCTAGCGTCCACAGATACGCAGTATTTT TRBV7-2 14 - few TRBJ2-3
CASSQDRGAYEQYF TGTGCCAGCTCACAAGACAGGGGTGCTTACGAGCAGTACTTC TRBV18 14 TRBD1 - TRBJ2-7
CASSSQGYEQYF TGTGCCAGCAGCTCACAGGGCTACGAGCAGTACTTC TRBV7-9 12 - - TRBJ2-7
CASSDTAATNEKLFF TGTGCCAGCAGTGATACAGCTGCAACTAATGAAAAACTGTTTTTT TRBV27 15 - - TRBJ1-4
CASSQDRVDSYEQYF TGCGCCAGCAGCCAAGACCGAGTAGACTCCTACGAGCAGTACTTC TRBV4-3 15 - once TRBJ2-7
CASSPLGSGYAQETQYF TGTGCCAGCAGCCCGCTCGGATCAGGGTACGCGCAAGAGACCCAGTACTTC TRBV5-6 17 - - TRBJ2-5
CASSPLEGFSYEQYF TGTGCCAGCAGCCCCCTGGAGGGGTTCTCCTACGAGCAGTACTTC TRBV7-9 15 - - TRBJ2-7
CASSWGLGGSYNEQFF TGCGCCAGCAGCTGGGGGCTGGGCGGCTCCTACAATGAGCAGTTCTTC TRBV5-1 16 - - TRBJ2-1
CASSRESSGNTIYF TGTGCCAGCTCACGCGAGAGCTCTGGAAACACCATATATTTT TRBV18 14 - - TRBJ1-3
CASSFLAGGQDTQYF TGTGCCAGCAGCTTTTTAGCGGGGGGACAAGATACGCAGTATTTT TRBV7-3 15 TRBD2 - TRBJ2-3
CASSVSTGILTDTQYF TGTGCCAGCAGCGTCTCCACAGGGATACTTACAGATACGCAGTATTTT TRBV9 16 - - TRBJ2-3
CASSLAWTGGTTEDTQYF TGTGCCAGCAGCTTAGCATGGACAGGGGGCACAACGGAAGATACGCAGTATTTT TRBV11-1 18 TRBD1 - TRBJ2-3
CASSLGTSGGVSYEQYF TGCGCCAGCAGCTTAGGGACTAGCGGGGGGGTCTCCTACGAGCAGTACTTC TRBV5-1 17 TRBD2 once TRBJ2-7
CASSLWEEAFF TGTGCCAGCAGCTTATGGGAGGAAGCTTTCTTT TRBV11-3 11 - few TRBJ1-1
CASSFARGTDTQYF TGTGCCAGCAGCTTCGCAAGAGGGACAGATACGCAGTATTTT TRBV7-2 14 - - TRBJ2-3
CASSPTGNYGYTF TGTGCCAGCAGTCCGACAGGGAACTATGGCTACACCTTC TRBV6-6 13 TRBD1 - TRBJ1-2
CASSLRQGNQPQHF TGTGCCAGTAGTCTTAGACAGGGGAATCAGCCCCAGCATTTT TRBV19 14 TRBD1 few TRBJ1-5
CASSQPPGSAGGSTDTQYF TGCGCCAGCAGCCAACCACCCGGGTCAGCGGGGGGAAGCACAGATACGCAGTATTTT TRBV4-1 19 TRBD2 - TRBJ2-3
CAGRDRGNEKLFF TGTGCCGGCCGGGACAGGGGTAATGAAAAACTGTTTTTT TRBV30 13 TRBD1 - TRBJ1-4
CASRVRAGMNTEAFF TGTGCCAGCAGGGTCAGGGCAGGGATGAACACTGAAGCTTTCTTT TRBV27 15 - - TRBJ1-1
CASSLDFVSSYGYTF TGTGCCAGCAGCTTAGATTTTGTTTCCAGCTATGGCTACACCTTC TRBV7-2 15 - - TRBJ1-2
CASSRSAGGYTF TGTGCCAGTAGTAGGTCGGCGGGAGGCTACACCTTC TRBV19 12 - - TRBJ1-2
CASSPSWQGANEQFF TGCGCCAGCAGTCCAAGCTGGCAGGGGGCGAATGAGCAGTTCTTC TRBV4-3 15 TRBD1 few TRBJ2-1
CASSPWTSGANVLTF TGTGCCAGCAGCCCGTGGACTAGCGGGGCCAACGTCCTGACTTTC TRBV27 15 TRBD2 - TRBJ2-6
CASSPWTDQETQYF TGTGCCAGTAGTCCGTGGACAGATCAAGAGACCCAGTACTTC TRBV19 14 - - TRBJ2-5
CASSDSSGSYNEQFF TGTGCCAGCAGTGACTCGAGCGGCTCCTACAATGAGCAGTTCTTC TRBV6-4 15 - - TRBJ2-1
CASSLRDRWTSPLHF TGTGCCAGCAGCTTGAGGGACAGGTGGACTTCACCCCTCCACTTT TRBV5-8 15 TRBD1 - TRBJ1-6
CARDRDPTDTQYF TGTGCCAGGGACAGGGACCCCACAGATACGCAGTATTTT TRBV2 13 TRBD1 - TRBJ2-3
CASSETSGVADTQYF TGTGCCAGCAGCGAGACTAGCGGGGTCGCAGATACGCAGTATTTT TRBV9 15 TRBD2 few TRBJ2-3
CASSTMDGNTIYF TGCGCCAGCAGCACTATGGATGGAAACACCATATATTTT TRBV5-1 13 - - TRBJ1-3
CASSPGQGSRSGNTIYF TGTGCCAGCAGCCCGGGACAGGGGTCACGGTCTGGAAACACCATATATTTT TRBV7-2 17 TRBD1 - TRBJ1-3
CASSVTVNTEAFF TGTGCCAGCAGCGTAACGGTGAACACTGAAGCTTTCTTT TRBV9 13 - - TRBJ1-1
CASSSGTGGSGANVLTF TGTGCCAGCAGCTCCGGGACAGGGGGATCTGGGGCCAACGTCCTGACTTTC TRBV7-9 17 TRBD1 few TRBJ2-6
CASSSRQGASNQPQHF TGTGCCAGCAGCTCCCGACAGGGGGCTAGCAATCAGCCCCAGCATTTT TRBV5-6 16 TRBD1 - TRBJ1-5
CASSGERGNTDTQYF TGTGCCAGCAGCGGCGAGCGGGGGAACACAGATACGCAGTATTTT TRBV13 15 TRBD2 - TRBJ2-3
CASSLTGGTPDTGELFF TGCGCCAGCAGCTTGACGGGGGGGACCCCCGACACCGGGGAGCTGTTTTTT TRBV5-1 17 TRBD2 - TRBJ2-2
CASAGQDNQPQHF TGTGCCAGCGCGGGACAGGACAATCAGCCCCAGCATTTT TRBV10-3 13 TRBD1 - TRBJ1-5
CASSLGTSGGNGDTQYF TGTGCCAGCAGCTTAGGGACTAGCGGGGGGAATGGGGATACGCAGTATTTT TRBV13 17 TRBD2 - TRBJ2-3
CASSPMRGTSTDTQYF TGTGCCAGCAGCCCAATGCGGGGGACCAGCACAGATACGCAGTATTTT TRBV7-6 16 TRBD2 - TRBJ2-3
CASSPPGTYNEQFF TGTGCCAGCAGCCCCCCGGGGACCTACAATGAGCAGTTCTTC TRBV7-2 14 - - TRBJ2-1